The 8 T cell receptor beta chains given below trace back to one sample, sequenced in a study of human T cells and chemical hapten exposure. Each CDR3 protein gets one entry after TCRdb re-called the RACE reads with MiXCR. This table holds tens of thousands of distinct CDR3 sequences, less than 5.5% found once. The time point denotes: healthy volunteer bleed at 6 weeks. Whole blood, unfractionated, served as the material for total RNA extraction. The sequenced sample was whole blood. The receptors shown here come from a human donor in good health. Some clones in this sample may be carry-over from other donors' samples.

The chain has TRBV27 and TRBJ1-5; D ambiguous. The CDR3 extends over 15 amino acids. Germline V gene sequence: CDR1 MNHEY, CDR2 SMNVEV (reference sequence). The V and J ends lost 3 bases and 1 base respectively, with 10 bases between them. The CDR3 DNA reads as TGTGCCAGCAGTTTTGAGGGCATGAGCAATCAGCCCCAGCATTTT. Amino acids: CASSFEGMSNQPQHF.

There are many counts of this clonotype. V and J are TRBV18 and TRBJ1-4, with D possibly TRBD1 on 5 matching bases. V was cut by 1 base and J by 3 bases, with 9 bases left in between. In germline, CDR1 is KGHSH, CDR2 LQKENI. The CDR3 sequence is 15 residues long. CDR3 region: CASSPQGSANEKLFF. The CDR3 DNA is TGTGCCAGCTCACCACAGGGGTCAGCTAATGAAAAACTGTTTTTT. Drawing the rest from reference TRBV18 and TRBJ1-4, the complete variable domain is NAGVMQNPRHLVRRRGQEARLRCSPMKGHSHVYWYRQLPEEGLKFMVYLQKENIIDESGMPKERFSAEFPKEGPSILRIQQVVRGDSAAYFCASSPQGSANEKLFFGSGTQLSVL.

This clonotype was counted ten times or more. The chain joins TRBV11-2 to TRBJ1-3, with D unclear. The germline gives CDR1 SGHAT, CDR2 FQNNGV. V gave up 5 bases and J gave up 4 bases, with 12 bases separating them. The CDR3 is 14 amino acids. The chain's CDR3 is CASSPIREGNTIYF. The CDR3 DNA follows: TGTGCCAGCAGCCCCATAAGGGAAGGAAACACCATATATTTT. The variable domain in full, with the rest retrieved from reference TRBV11-2 and TRBJ1-3, is EAGVAQSPRYKIIEKRQSVAFWCNPISGHATLYWYQQILGQGPKLLIQFQNNGVVDDSQLPKDRFSAERLKGVDSTLKIQPAKLEDSAVYLCASSPIREGNTIYFGEGSWLTVV.

The chain carries TRBV18 and TRBJ1-3, with no clear D. CDR3 length equals 13 residues. Germline-derived CDR1 and CDR2 are KGHSH and LQKENI. Between the trimmed V and J ends, which lost 3 bases and 2 bases, there was a span of 5 bases. CDR3 DNA sequence: TGTGCCAGCTCACCGTTCGCTGGAAACACCATATATTTT. This encodes CASSPFAGNTIYF.

V gene TRBV20-1 combines with J gene TRBJ2-4; no firm D call. V lost 0 bases and J 0 bases, leaving 6 bases between the germline ends. This CDR3 has 14 amino acids. Germline V CDR1 and CDR2: DFQATT, SNEGSKA (reference sequence). The CDR3 coding sequence is TGCAGTGCTAGAGAAGCCCTAGCCAAAAACATTCAGTACTTC. This gives the protein CSAREALAKNIQYF.

The sample holds many counts of this clonotype. The chain carries TRBV12-5 and TRBJ1-3, with 10 nucleotides matching TRBD1. CDR3 length equals 17 residues. From germline, CDR1 is LGHNT and CDR2 FRNRAP. V gave up 4 bases and J gave up 5 bases; unmatched junction bases: 11. CDR3 in DNA: TGTGCTAGTGGTTCTGGACAGGGGGGATTCGGTCGAAACACCATATATTTT. Protein: CASGSGQGGFGRNTIYF.

Only a few counts were recorded for this clonotype. The chain uses TRBV19 and TRBJ2-2; 11 bases match TRBD2. J lost 1 base, V lost 5 bases, and 9 bases had no gene match. There are 18 residues in the CDR3. Germline V gives CDR1 LNHDA, CDR2 SQIVND (reference sequence). DNA for the CDR3: TGTGCCAGTAGTTACCTAGCGGGGGGCCGCAAGAACACCGGGGAGCTGTTTTTT. Protein: CASSYLAGGRKNTGELFF. The complete variable domain, with remaining parts taken from reference TRBV19 and TRBJ2-2, reads DGGITQSPKYLFRKEGQNVTLSCEQNLNHDAMYWYRQDPGQGLRLIYYSQIVNDFQKGDIAEGYSVSREKKESFPLTVTSAQKNPTAFYLCASSYLAGGRKNTGELFFGEGSRLTVL.

Many counts were recorded for this clonotype. The chain joins TRBV4-2 to TRBJ2-3, with D possibly matching TRBD2 (5 bases). V was shortened by 4 bases and J by 3 bases, with 11 bases between the two germline ends. The CDR3 extends over 14 amino acids. Germline V lookup: CDR1 LGHNA, CDR2 YNFKEQ. This chain's CDR3 is CASSRNGKTDTQYF. CDR3 coding DNA: TGTGCCAGCAGCCGGAACGGGAAGACAGATACGCAGTATTTT.